These 9 T cell receptor beta chains were sequenced from one sample in a study of cytomegalovirus exposure and HLA in healthy donors. A multiplex PCR was run with 60 Vbeta primers and 13 Jbeta primers. The repertoire was sequenced with immunoSEQ multiplex PCR; TCRdb's copy has only in-frame clones and lacks some. The sample has 140,000 to 150,000 clones, 60% to 85% seen once. The source material was PBMCs. These receptors all come from a man aged 30 to 39 in good health and CMV-seronegative.

J is TRBJ1-1 and V is TRBV7-3; D is possibly TRBD1 (6 bases). Germline V lookup: CDR1 SGHTA, CDR2 FQGTGA. This CDR3 has 15 amino acids. V lost 8 bases and J 5 bases, leaving 21 bases between the germline ends. The CDR3 is CASGGGIGGITEAFF. The CDR3 coding sequence is TGTGCCAGCGGCGGGGGAATAGGGGGTATTACTGAAGCTTTCTTT.

This clone was found a few times. The V call is TRBV7-9, the J call TRBJ2-6; possibly TRBD2 for D (6 bases). The germline V gene encodes CDR1 SEHNR and CDR2 FQNEAQ (reference sequence). The V gene lost 5 bases and the J gene lost 1 base, with 12 bases spanning the gap. This CDR3 is 16 amino acids long. The CDR3 spells CASSLRRGSGANVLTF. CDR3 nucleotide sequence: TGTGCCAGCAGCCTTCGGAGGGGTTCTGGGGCCAACGTCCTGACTTTC.

The chain joins TRBV7-2 to TRBJ2-4; D perhaps matches TRBD2 (6 bases). Germline CDR1 reads SGHTA; CDR2 reads FQGNSA. Trimming cost V 6 bases and J 1 base, with 13 bases left between them. This CDR3 contains 15 residues. As DNA, the CDR3 is TGTGCCAGCAGTCTCGTTGGGGGGGCCAAAAACATTCAGTACTTC. Translating gives CASSLVGGAKNIQYF.

This chain links TRBV6-1 with TRBJ1-5; D is undetermined. Germline values: CDR1 MNHNS, CDR2 SASEGT. The length of the CDR3 is 13 residues. Trimming left V 2 bases short and J 11 bases short, with 13 bases between. The CDR3: CASSEPSEVTQHF. DNA for the CDR3: TGTGCCAGCAGTGAACCCTCCGAGGTAACCCAGCATTTT.

V gene TRBV28 combines with J gene TRBJ1-2; TRBD1 matches 8 bases. The trim removed 3 bases at V and 5 bases at J, leaving 8 bases unmatched. The CDR3 totals 15 residues. Germline V lookup: CDR1 MDHEN, CDR2 SYDVKM. The CDR3 sequence is CASSLLAGGEYGYTF. In DNA form, the CDR3 reads TGTGCCAGCAGTTTGTTGGCAGGGGGCGAGTATGGCTACACCTTC.

This clone has more than one count but fewer than ten. The chain uses TRBV7-3 and TRBJ2-2, with TRBD1 matching over 7 bases. With V trimmed by 5 bases and J by 4 bases, 7 bases remained unmatched. The CDR3 runs to 15 residues. Germline CDR1 SGHTA, CDR2 FQGTGA. CDR3 residues: CASSHDRDGTGELFF. The DNA of the CDR3 is TGTGCCAGCAGCCATGACAGGGACGGCACCGGGGAGCTGTTTTTT.

A few counts support this clone. The CDR3 DNA reads as TGTGCCAGCACGGAACAGGTCAATGAGCAGTTCTTC. It yields the protein CASTEQVNEQFF. V gene TRBV11-1 combines with J gene TRBJ2-1; perhaps TRBD1 as D (5 bases). CDR3 length: 12 residues. The germline V gene has CDR1 SGHAT and CDR2 FQDESV (reference sequence). V lost 7 bases and J 6 bases, leaving 10 bases between the germline ends.

The rearrangement joins TRBV10-3 to TRBJ2-7; perhaps TRBD2 as D (5 bases). From germline, CDR1 is ENHRY and CDR2 SYGVKD. CDR3 length equals 16 residues. Trimming took off 4 bases at V and 2 bases at J, with 18 bases between the two ends. CDR3 loop: CAISGKGRAAPYEQYF. The CDR3 DNA sequence: TGTGCCATCAGTGGGAAGGGCAGAGCGGCGCCCTACGAGCAGTACTTC.

As regards this clone: One junction end does not reproduce the germline sequence, and a read error may be involved. The chain has TRBV7-2 and TRBJ2-6; D perhaps matches TRBD1 (5 bases). Germline V gene sequence: CDR1 SGHTA, CDR2 FQGNSA. This CDR3 spans 16 amino acids. The CDR3 coding sequence is TGTGCCAGCAGCTTAGCGGCTCTCGCTGGGGCCAACGGCCTGACTTTC. It specifies CASSLAALAGANGLTF. The complete variable domain, with remaining parts taken from reference TRBV7-2 and TRBJ2-6, reads GAGVSQSPSNKVTEKGKDVELRCDPISGHTALYWYRQSLGQGLEFLIYFQGNSAPDKSGLPSDRFSAERTGGSVSTLTIQRTQQEDSAVYLCASSLAALAGANGLTFGAGSRLTVL.